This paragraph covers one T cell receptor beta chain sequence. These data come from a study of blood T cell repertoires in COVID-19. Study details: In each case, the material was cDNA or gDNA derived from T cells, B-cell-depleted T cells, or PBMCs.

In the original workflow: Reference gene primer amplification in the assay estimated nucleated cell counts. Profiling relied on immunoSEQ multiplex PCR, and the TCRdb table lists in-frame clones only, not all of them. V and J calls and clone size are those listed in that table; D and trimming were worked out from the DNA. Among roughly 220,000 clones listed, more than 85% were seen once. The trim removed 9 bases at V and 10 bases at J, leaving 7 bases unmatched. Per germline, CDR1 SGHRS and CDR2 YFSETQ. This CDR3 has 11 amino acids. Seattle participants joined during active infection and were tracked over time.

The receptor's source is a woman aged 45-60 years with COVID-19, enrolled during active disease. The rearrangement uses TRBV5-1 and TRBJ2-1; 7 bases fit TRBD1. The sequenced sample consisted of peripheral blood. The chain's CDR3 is CATSLDREQFF. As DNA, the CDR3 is TGCGCCACCTCCTTGGACAGGGAGCAGTTCTTC.